These 5 T cell receptor beta chains came from one sample sequenced in a study of early T cells in non-severe SARS-CoV-2 infection (dated by TCRdb to about 2021). Library preparation used 5' RACE. The sequencer listed for this sample is NextSeq 500. In-frame beta chains were kept once TCRdb had trimmed the public reads at Q25 with fastp and called clones with MiXCR. Every CDR3 protein is listed once, alongside the most common genes and DNA of its rows. This sample holds about 71,000 distinct CDR3 sequences; roughly 15% were observed only once. The ten biggest clones cover over 11% of the sample. Sequenced: whole blood. The receptors here all came from an adult who was a healthcare worker with PCR-confirmed SARS-CoV-2 infection or an uninfected control (not recorded which).

In its sample, this clonotype was seen a few times. J is TRBJ1-1 and V is TRBV4-2, with a weak D call TRBD1 (5 bases). There are 19 residues in the CDR3. CDR1 and CDR2 from the germline V gene are LGHNA and YNFKEQ. Trimming removed 0 bases at V and 1 base at J, with 21 bases between. The DNA of the CDR3 is TGTGCCAGCAGCCAAGAAAGTTTAGGGCCGGGGGGACGGAACACTGAAGCTTTCTTT. Translation gives CASSQESLGPGGRNTEAFF.

This clonotype was counted ten times or more. The CDR3 loop reads CASSTQTANTEAFF. The CDR3 DNA sequence: TGTGCCAGCAGTACCCAGACGGCGAACACTGAAGCTTTCTTT. The chain couples TRBV12-3 or TRBV12-4 to TRBJ1-1; D not resolved. This CDR3 spans 14 amino acids. The V and J ends lost 5 bases and 1 base respectively, with 11 bases between them.

There are a few counts of this clonotype. J is TRBJ2-7 and V is TRBV25-1; tentative D call: TRBD1 (7 bases). Germline V gene data show CDR1 as MGHDK and CDR2 as SYGVNS. The CDR3 spans 13 residues. V lost 10 bases, J lost 1 base, and 14 bases lay in between. DNA of the CDR3: TGTGCCACCAGGGGGGCGGTGTCCTACGAGCAGTACTTC. As protein: CATRGAVSYEQYF.

The table lists this clonotype with a few counts. The chain links TRBV12-3 or TRBV12-4 to TRBJ1-3; TRBD1 matches 11 bases. Losses at the gene ends were 1 base for V and 12 bases for J; bases not matched to a gene: 8. This CDR3 is 15 amino acids long. DNA of the CDR3: TGTGCCAGCAGTTTAGAAAAGGACAGGGGGCACGGCATATATTTT. This sequence encodes CASSLEKDRGHGIYF.

The V and J genes are TRBV28 and TRBJ2-2, with unresolved D. This CDR3 is 15 amino acids long. From germline, CDR1 is MDHEN and CDR2 SYDVKM. Between the trimmed V and J ends, which lost 5 bases and 4 bases, there was a span of 14 bases. This CDR3 is CASSLPERTTGELFF. For the CDR3, the DNA is TGTGCCAGCAGTCTCCCTGAGAGGACCACCGGGGAGCTGTTTTTT.